This TCR beta chain was recorded in a study of metastatic and nonmetastatic thyroid tumors. The study, taken as a whole, reports: For both blood and tumor, malignant thyroid tumors reportedly showed significantly higher TCR beta diversity than benign nodules did.

TCRdb re-called the PCR reads through MiXCR. The data hold more than 7,500 clones, with approximately 22% observed a single time. This clone is medium-sized by share. Its target is unknown. No treatment had been given to any patient before thyroid surgery. This CDR3 has 15 amino acids. With 5 bases removed from V and 3 bases from J, the gap between germline ends came to 14 bases. CDR1 and CDR2 (germline): LNHDA, SQIVND (reference sequence). The sequence came from a female donor with papillary thyroid cancer or a benign thyroid nodule (not recorded which). Some clones in this sample may be carry-over from other donors' samples. This rearrangement joins TRBV19 to TRBJ2-1; the D gene is possibly TRBD2 (5 bases). Sequencing was carried out using adjacent normal tissue. This CDR3 reads CASSHFGERYNEQFF. Written as DNA, the CDR3 is TGTGCCAGTAGTCACTTCGGGGAGCGCTACAATGAGCAGTTCTTC.